In its sample, the clone carrying this T cell receptor beta chain was seen once. This entry is derived from a study of shared clonotypes between healthy human individuals. CDR1 SEHNR and CDR2 FQNEAQ come from the germline V gene (reference sequence). This CDR3 is 14 amino acids long. V was shortened by 5 bases and J by 5 bases, with 15 bases between the two germline ends. Evenly divided among several immunoSEQ plates was the genomic DNA of each subset. Using roughly 180 ng DNA, about 29,000 T cell genomes, the sorted-subset replicate PCRs were run. Data came from immunoSEQ multiplex PCR; TCRdb stores just in-frame clones and leaves some out. In the table there are millions of clones, 95% of which are singletons. Splitting the CD4+ cells yielded a CD45RA+ naive subset and a CD45RA-negative memory subset.

This chain connects TRBV7-9 to TRBJ1-2, with D tentatively TRBD1 (5 bases). The sequence was obtained from a man aged 18 to 29 in good health. Material for sequencing was naive CD4+ T cells sorted from blood. This sample's subset: CD45RA+ positively selected. The CDR3 DNA is TGTGCCAGCAGCCCTCCCGGGACGGCGTATGGCTACACCTTC. Translating it yields CASSPPGTAYGYTF.